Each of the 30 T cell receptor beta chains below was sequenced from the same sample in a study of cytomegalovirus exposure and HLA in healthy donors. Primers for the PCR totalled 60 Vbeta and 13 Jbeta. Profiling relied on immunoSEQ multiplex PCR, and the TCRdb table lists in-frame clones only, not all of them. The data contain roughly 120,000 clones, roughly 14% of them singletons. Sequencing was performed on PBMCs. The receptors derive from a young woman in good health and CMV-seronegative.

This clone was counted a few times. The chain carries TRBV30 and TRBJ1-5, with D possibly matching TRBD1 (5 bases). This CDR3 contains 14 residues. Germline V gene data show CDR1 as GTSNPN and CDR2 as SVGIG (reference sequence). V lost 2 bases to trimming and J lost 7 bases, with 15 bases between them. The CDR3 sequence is CAWSRPGRGQPQHF. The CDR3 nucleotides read TGTGCCTGGAGTAGGCCCGGGCGGGGGCAGCCCCAGCATTTT.

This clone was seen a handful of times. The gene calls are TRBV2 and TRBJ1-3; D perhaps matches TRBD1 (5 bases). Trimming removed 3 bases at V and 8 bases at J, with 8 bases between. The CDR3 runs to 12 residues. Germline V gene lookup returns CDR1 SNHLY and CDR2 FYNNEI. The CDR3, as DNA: TGTGCCAGCAGTGATAGGGGTGACACCATATATTTT. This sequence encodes CASSDRGDTIYF.

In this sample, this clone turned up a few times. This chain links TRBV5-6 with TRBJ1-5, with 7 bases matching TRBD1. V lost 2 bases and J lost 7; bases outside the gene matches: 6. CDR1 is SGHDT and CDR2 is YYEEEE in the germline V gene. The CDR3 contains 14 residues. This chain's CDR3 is CASSFGDRRQPQHF. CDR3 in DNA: TGTGCCAGCAGCTTCGGGGACAGACGACAGCCCCAGCATTTT.

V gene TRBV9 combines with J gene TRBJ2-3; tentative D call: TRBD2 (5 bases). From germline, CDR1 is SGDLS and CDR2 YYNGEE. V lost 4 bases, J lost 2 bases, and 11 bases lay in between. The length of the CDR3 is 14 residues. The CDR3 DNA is TGTGCCAGCAGCCCGAGCGGAGCCACAGATACGCAGTATTTT. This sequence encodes CASSPSGATDTQYF.

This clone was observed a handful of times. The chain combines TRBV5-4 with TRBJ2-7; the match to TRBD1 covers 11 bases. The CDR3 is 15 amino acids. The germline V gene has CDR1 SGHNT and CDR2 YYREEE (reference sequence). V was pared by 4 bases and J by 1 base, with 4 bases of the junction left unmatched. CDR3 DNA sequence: TGTGCCAGCAGCAAGGGACAGGGGGTATCCTACGAGCAGTACTTC. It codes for CASSKGQGVSYEQYF.

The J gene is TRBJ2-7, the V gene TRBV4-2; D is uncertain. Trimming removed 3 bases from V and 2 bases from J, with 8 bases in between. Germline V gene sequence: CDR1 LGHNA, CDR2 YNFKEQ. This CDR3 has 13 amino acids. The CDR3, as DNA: TGTGCCAGCAGCCAGGAGCTCGCCTACGAGCAGTACTTC. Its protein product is CASSQELAYEQYF.

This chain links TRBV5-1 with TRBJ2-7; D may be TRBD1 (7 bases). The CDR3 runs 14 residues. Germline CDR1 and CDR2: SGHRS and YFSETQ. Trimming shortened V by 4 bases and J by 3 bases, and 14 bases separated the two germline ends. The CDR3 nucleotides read TGCGCCAGCAGCCCGGGGGACAGTATCTACGAGCAGTACTTC. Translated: CASSPGDSIYEQYF.

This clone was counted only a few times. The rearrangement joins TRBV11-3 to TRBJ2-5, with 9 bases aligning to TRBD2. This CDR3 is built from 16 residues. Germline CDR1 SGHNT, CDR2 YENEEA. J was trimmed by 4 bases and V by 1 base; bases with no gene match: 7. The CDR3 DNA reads TGTGCCAGCAGCTTAGGCGGGGGGGTCCCCCCAGAGACCCAGTACTTC. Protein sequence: CASSLGGGVPPETQYF.

The CDR3 sequence is CASSQGTAGANEQFF. DNA of the CDR3: TGCGCCAGCAGCCAAGGGACAGCGGGGGCCAATGAGCAGTTCTTC. V and J are TRBV4-3 and TRBJ2-1; 8 bases match TRBD2. This CDR3 has 15 residues. V lost 1 base and J lost 6; bases outside the gene matches: 5. Germline V gives CDR1 LGHNA, CDR2 YSLEER.

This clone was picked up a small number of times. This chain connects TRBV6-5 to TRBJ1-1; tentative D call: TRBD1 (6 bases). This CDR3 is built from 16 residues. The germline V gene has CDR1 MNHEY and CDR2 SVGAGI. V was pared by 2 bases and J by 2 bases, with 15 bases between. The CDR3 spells CASSYRTANTNTEAFF. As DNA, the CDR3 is TGTGCCAGCAGTTACAGGACAGCAAACACAAACACTGAAGCTTTCTTT.

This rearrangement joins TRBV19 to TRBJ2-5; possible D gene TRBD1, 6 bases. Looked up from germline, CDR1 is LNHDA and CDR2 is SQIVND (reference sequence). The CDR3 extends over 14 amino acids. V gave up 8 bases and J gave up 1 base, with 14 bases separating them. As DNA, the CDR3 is TGTGCCAGTCTCTCGACAGGCACCCAAGAGACCCAGTACTTC. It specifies CASLSTGTQETQYF.

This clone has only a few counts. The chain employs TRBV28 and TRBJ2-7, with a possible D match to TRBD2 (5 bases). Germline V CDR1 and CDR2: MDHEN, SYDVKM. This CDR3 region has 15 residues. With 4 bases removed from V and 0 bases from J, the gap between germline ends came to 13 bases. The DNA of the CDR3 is TGTGCCAGCAGTTGCGGGTCGGCGAGCTCCTACGAGCAGTACTTC. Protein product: CASSCGSASSYEQYF.

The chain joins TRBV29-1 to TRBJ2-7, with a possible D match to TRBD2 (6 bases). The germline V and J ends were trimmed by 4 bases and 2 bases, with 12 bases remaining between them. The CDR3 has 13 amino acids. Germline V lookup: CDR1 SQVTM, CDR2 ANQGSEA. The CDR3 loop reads CSVAGGEAYEQYF. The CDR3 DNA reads TGCAGCGTTGCGGGCGGGGAAGCCTACGAGCAGTACTTC.

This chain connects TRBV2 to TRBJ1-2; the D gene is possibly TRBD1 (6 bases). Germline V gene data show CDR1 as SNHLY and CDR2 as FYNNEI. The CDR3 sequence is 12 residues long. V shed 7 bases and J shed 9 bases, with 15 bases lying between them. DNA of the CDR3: TGTGCCAGCAAGCAGGGGATGGACAGCTACACCTTC. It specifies CASKQGMDSYTF. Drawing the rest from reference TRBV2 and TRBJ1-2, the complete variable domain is EPEVTQTPSHQVTQMGQEVILRCVPISNHLYFYWYRQILGQKVEFLVSFYNNEISEKSEIFDDQFSVERPDGSNFTLKIRSTKLEDSAMYFCASKQGMDSYTFGSGTRLTVV.

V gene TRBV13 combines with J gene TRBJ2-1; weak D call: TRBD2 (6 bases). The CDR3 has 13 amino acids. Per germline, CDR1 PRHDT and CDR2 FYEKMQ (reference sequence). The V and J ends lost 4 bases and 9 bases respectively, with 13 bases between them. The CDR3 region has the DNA TGTGCCAGCAGCTCTAGACTAGTCGGTGAGCAGTTCTTC. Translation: CASSSRLVGEQFF.

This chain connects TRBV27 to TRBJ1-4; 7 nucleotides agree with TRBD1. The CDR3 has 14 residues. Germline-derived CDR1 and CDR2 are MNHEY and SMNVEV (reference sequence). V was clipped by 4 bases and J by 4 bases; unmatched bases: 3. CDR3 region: CASSSGGHNEKLFF. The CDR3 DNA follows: TGTGCCAGCAGTTCAGGGGGGCATAATGAAAAACTGTTTTTT.

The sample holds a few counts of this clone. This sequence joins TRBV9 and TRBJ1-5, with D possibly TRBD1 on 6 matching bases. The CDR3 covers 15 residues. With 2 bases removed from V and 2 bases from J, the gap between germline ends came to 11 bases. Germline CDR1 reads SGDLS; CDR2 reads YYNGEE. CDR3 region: CASSVGGAGNQPQHF. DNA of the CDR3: TGTGCCAGCAGCGTGGGGGGGGCTGGCAATCAGCCCCAGCATTTT.

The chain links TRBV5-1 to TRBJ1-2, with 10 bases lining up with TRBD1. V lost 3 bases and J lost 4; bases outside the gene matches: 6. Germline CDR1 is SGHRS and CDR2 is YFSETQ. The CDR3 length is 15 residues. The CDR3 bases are TGCGCCAGCAGCTCCAGGACAGGGGGAGGCTATGGCTACACCTTC. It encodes CASSSRTGGGYGYTF.

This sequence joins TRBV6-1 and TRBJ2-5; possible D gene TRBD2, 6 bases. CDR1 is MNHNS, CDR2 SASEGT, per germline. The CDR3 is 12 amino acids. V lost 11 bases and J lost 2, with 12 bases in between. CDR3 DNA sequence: TGTGCCGGGGGGAAGGGACAAGAGACCCAGTACTTC. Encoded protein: CAGGKGQETQYF.

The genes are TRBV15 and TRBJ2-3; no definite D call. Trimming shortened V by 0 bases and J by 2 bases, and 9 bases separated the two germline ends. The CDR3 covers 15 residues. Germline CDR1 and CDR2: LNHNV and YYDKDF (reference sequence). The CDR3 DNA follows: TGTGCCACCAGCAGAGATCCAGTAGCCACAGATACGCAGTATTTT. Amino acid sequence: CATSRDPVATDTQYF. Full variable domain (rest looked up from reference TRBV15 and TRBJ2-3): DAMVIQNPRYQVTQFGKPVTLSCSQTLNHNVMYWYQQKSSQAPKLLFHYYDKDFNNEADTPDNFQSRRPNTSFCFLDIRSPGLGDTAMYLCATSRDPVATDTQYFGPGTRLTVL.

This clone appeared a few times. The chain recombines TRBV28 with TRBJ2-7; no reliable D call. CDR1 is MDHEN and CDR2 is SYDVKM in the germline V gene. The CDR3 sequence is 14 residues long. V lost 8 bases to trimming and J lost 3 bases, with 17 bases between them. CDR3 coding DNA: TGTGCCAGCTGCCCCTCGAGCCTTCGCTACGAGCAGTACTTC. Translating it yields CASCPSSLRYEQYF.

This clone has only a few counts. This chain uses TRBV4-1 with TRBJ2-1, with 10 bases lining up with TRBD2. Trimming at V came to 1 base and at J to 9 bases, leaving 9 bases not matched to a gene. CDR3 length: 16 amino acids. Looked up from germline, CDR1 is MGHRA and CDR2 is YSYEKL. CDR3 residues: CASSQGASGSLGEQFF. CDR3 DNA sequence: TGCGCCAGCAGCCAAGGGGCTAGCGGGAGTCTAGGTGAGCAGTTCTTC.

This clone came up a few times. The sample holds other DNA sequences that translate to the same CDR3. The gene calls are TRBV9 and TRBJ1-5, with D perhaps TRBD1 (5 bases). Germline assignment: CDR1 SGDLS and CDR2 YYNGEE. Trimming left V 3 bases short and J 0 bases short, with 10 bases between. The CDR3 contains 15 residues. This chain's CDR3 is CASSAGLYSNQPQHF. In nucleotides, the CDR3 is TGTGCCAGCAGCGCGGGACTTTATAGCAATCAGCCCCAGCATTTT.

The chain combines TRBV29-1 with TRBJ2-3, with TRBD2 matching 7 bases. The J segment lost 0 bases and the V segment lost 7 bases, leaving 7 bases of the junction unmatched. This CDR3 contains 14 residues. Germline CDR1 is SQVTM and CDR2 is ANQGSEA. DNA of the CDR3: TGCAGCGGAAGCGGGACCACAAGCACAGATACGCAGTATTTT. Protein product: CSGSGTTSTDTQYF.

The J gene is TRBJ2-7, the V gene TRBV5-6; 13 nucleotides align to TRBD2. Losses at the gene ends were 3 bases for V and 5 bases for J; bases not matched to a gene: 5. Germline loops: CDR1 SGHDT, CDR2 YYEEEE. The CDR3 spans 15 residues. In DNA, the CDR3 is TGTGCCAGCAGCTCCTACGGACTAGCGGGGGACGAGCAGTACTTC. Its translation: CASSSYGLAGDEQYF.

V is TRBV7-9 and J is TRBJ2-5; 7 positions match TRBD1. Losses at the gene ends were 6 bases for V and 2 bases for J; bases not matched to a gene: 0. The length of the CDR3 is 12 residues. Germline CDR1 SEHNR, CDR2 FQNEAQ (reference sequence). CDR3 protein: CASRTGQETQYF. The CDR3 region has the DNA TGTGCCAGCAGGACAGGGCAAGAGACCCAGTACTTC. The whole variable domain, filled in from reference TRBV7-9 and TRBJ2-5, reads DTGVSQNPRHKITKRGQNVTFRCDPISEHNRLYWYRQTLGQGPEFLTYFQNEAQLEKSRLLSDRFSAERPKGSFSTLEIQRTEQGDSAMYLCASRTGQETQYFGPGTRLLVL.

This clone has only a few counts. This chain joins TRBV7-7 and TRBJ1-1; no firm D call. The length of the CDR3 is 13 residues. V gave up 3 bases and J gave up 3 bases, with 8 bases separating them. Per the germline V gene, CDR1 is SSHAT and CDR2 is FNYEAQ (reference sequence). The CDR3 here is CASSLRPDTEAFF. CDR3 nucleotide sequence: TGTGCCAGCAGCTTGAGGCCTGACACTGAAGCTTTCTTT.

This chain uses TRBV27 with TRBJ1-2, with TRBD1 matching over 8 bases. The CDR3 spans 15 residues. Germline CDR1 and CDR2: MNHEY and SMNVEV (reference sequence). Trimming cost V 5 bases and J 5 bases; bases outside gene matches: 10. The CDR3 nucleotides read TGTGCCAGCAGTCTCGGACAGGGTGTGATGTATGGCTACACCTTC. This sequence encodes CASSLGQGVMYGYTF.

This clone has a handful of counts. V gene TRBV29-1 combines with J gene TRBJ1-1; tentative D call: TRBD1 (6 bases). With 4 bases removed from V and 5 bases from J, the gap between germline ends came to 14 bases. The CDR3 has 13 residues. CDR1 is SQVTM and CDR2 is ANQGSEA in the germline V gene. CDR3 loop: CSVGYGGRTEAFF. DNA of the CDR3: TGCAGCGTTGGGTATGGGGGCAGGACTGAAGCTTTCTTT.

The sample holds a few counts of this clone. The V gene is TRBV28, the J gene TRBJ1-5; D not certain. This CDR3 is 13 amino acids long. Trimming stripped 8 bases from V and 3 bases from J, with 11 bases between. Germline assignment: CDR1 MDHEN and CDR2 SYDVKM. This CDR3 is CASGGQINQPQHF. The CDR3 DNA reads TGTGCCAGCGGCGGGCAGATCAATCAGCCCCAGCATTTT.